This T cell receptor beta chain came from a study of regulatory T cells in long-lasting Graves disease. As to time point: newly diagnosed GD, antithyroid drugs for less than 3 months. From RNA extracted from PBMCs, the TCR library was made. This clonotype was observed many times. Its antigen is still unknown. To make TCR beta libraries, researchers used iRepertoire HTBI primers and Arm-PCR of CDR3 regions. TCRdb used MiXCR to reprocess the multiplex PCR reads, holding one entry per CDR3 protein. Among about 220,000 distinct CDR3 sequences listed, roughly 20% were seen once. Trimming at V came to 0 bases and at J to 4 bases, leaving 3 bases not matched to a gene. This CDR3 spans 15 amino acids. Germline assignment: CDR1 KGHSH and CDR2 LQKENI. Overall study findings and caveats: Relative to new patients (roughly 970), persistent patients exhibited greater sharing of public clonotypes (approximately 3,000).

The data also belong to a second study, concerning T cells in Graves' hyperthyroidism and ophthalmopathy. That paper adds: In validation, the model predicted ophthalmopathy. These predictions came a median approximately 5.9 months before onset.

V and J are TRBV18 and TRBJ2-1; 7 bases agree with TRBD1. Sequenced material: peripheral blood mononuclear cells (PBMCs), taken at new diagnosis, from a patient treated with antithyroid drugs. The receptor's source is a woman younger than 45 with Graves disease. The CDR3 DNA sequence: TGTGCCAGCTCACCACCGTCAGGGGGTTACAATGAGCAGTTCTTC. Amino acids: CASSPPSGGYNEQFF.